The next 29 T cell receptor beta chains were all read from a single sample in a study of cytomegalovirus exposure and HLA in healthy donors. Libraries were prepared by immunoSEQ multiplex PCR; TCRdb keeps only in-frame clonotypes and omits some of them. The table lists about 140,000 clones, around four fifths of them singletons. Source material: PBMCs. These receptors were taken from a woman younger than 45 in good health and CMV-seronegative.

This clone appeared once. The chain joins TRBV7-3 to TRBJ2-3; 10 positions match TRBD2. The CDR3 is 16 residues long. V lost 1 base and J lost 6; bases outside the gene matches: 7. Germline V gene lookup returns CDR1 SGHTA and CDR2 FQGTGA. CDR3 sequence reads: CASSLSLSGGADTQYF. CDR3 DNA: TGTGCCAGCAGCTTAAGTTTGAGCGGGGGGGCTGATACGCAGTATTTT.

As DNA, the CDR3 is TGTGCCAGCTCACCACCCGGCAGGGGCCAAGAGACCCAGTACTTC. As protein: CASSPPGRGQETQYF. The rearrangement joins TRBV18 to TRBJ2-5, with D possibly being TRBD1 (6 bases). Germline CDR1 is KGHSH and CDR2 is LQKENI. The CDR3 is 15 residues long. Trimming took off 0 bases at V and 1 base at J, with 9 bases between the two ends.

The rearrangement joins TRBV18 to TRBJ2-2, with D possibly TRBD1 on 6 matching bases. V was cut by 2 bases and J by 5 bases, with 9 bases left in between. The CDR3 has 14 residues. Germline V CDR1 and CDR2: KGHSH, LQKENI. This CDR3 reads CASSPEQGTGELFF. In DNA, the CDR3 is TGTGCCAGCTCACCAGAACAGGGAACCGGGGAGCTGTTTTTT.

This clone was detected once. The gene calls are TRBV6-5 and TRBJ2-3; the D gene is possibly TRBD2 (5 bases). Trimming shortened V by 5 bases and J by 4 bases, and 10 bases separated the two germline ends. The CDR3 extends over 13 amino acids. Germline V CDR1 and CDR2: MNHEY, SVGAGI. Written as DNA, the CDR3 is TGTGCCAGCAGTCGGGGTCTTGCAGATACGCAGTATTTT. Encoded protein: CASSRGLADTQYF.

The chain has TRBV6-5 and TRBJ2-2, with D possibly being TRBD2 (6 bases). The V end was cut by 7 bases, the J end by 3 bases, with 15 bases between. The CDR3 is made up of 15 amino acids. The germline V gene encodes CDR1 MNHEY and CDR2 SVGAGI. CDR3 loop: CASKEGQLDTGELFF. The CDR3 DNA follows: TGTGCCAGCAAGGAGGGGCAATTGGACACCGGGGAGCTGTTTTTT.

This clone was observed a few times. The gene calls are TRBV18 and TRBJ1-6; TRBD1 might be the D (6 bases). V shed 4 bases and J shed 6 bases, with 13 bases lying between them. CDR3 length equals 15 residues. Germline loops: CDR1 KGHSH, CDR2 LQKENI. CDR3 sequence reads: CASSRGRDSNSPLHF. The CDR3 DNA reads TGTGCCAGCTCACGGGGGCGCGATAGTAATTCACCCCTCCACTTT.

This clone was found once. The chain has TRBV9 and TRBJ1-1, with no clear D. V lost 3 bases and J lost 4, with 7 bases in between. The CDR3 is 12 amino acids. From germline, CDR1 is SGDLS and CDR2 YYNGEE. The CDR3 DNA is TGTGCCAGCAGCGGGGCGGGCACTGAAGCTTTCTTT. This encodes CASSGAGTEAFF.

The CDR3 protein is CASSLTTGLNTGELFF. The CDR3 DNA follows: TGTGCCAGCAGCTTAACAACAGGTCTTAACACCGGGGAGCTGTTTTTT. The chain uses TRBV7-7 and TRBJ2-2; a weak D match, TRBD1 (5 bases). With 2 bases removed from V and 2 bases from J, the gap between germline ends came to 12 bases. Germline V gene sequence: CDR1 SSHAT, CDR2 FNYEAQ (reference sequence). The CDR3 runs to 16 residues. Based on the CDR3 plus reference TRBV7-7 and TRBJ2-2, the full variable domain is GAGVSQSPRYKVTKRGQDVTLRCDPISSHATLYWYQQALGQGPEFLTYFNYEAQPDKSGLPSDRFSAERPEGSISTLTIQRTEQRDSAMYRCASSLTTGLNTGELFFGEGSRLTVL.

The V gene is TRBV7-2, the J gene TRBJ1-6; TRBD1 matches 8 bases. CDR1 SGHTA and CDR2 FQGNSA come from the germline V gene. The ends lost 5 bases at V and 4 bases at J; junction bases unmatched: 7. This CDR3 contains 16 residues. Here the CDR3 reads CASSLRTGIYNSPLHF. The CDR3 DNA sequence: TGTGCCAGCAGCCTTCGGACAGGGATTTATAATTCACCCCTCCACTTT.

The chain joins TRBV2 to TRBJ2-5; a weak D match, TRBD1 (5 bases). The ends were cut back, 5 bases at V and 9 bases at J, with 10 bases in the middle. The CDR3 contains 11 residues. Germline-derived CDR1 and CDR2 are SNHLY and FYNNEI. As DNA, the CDR3 is TGTGCCAGCAGTCCAGGGTCTTCCCAGTACTTC. Its protein is CASSPGSSQYF.

The chain links TRBV5-1 to TRBJ1-1, with D tentatively TRBD1 (6 bases). V lost 0 bases and J lost 8, with 11 bases in between. The germline V gene has CDR1 SGHRS and CDR2 YFSETQ. CDR3 length equals 13 residues. This chain's CDR3 is CASSLVGGSEAFF. CDR3 DNA sequence: TGCGCCAGCAGCTTGGTAGGGGGATCCGAAGCTTTCTTT.

The count of this clone is one. The V gene is TRBV29-1, the J gene TRBJ1-2; a weak D match, TRBD1 (5 bases). V dropped 0 bases and J dropped 8 bases, with 13 bases sitting between them. Germline values: CDR1 SQVTM, CDR2 ANQGSEA. The CDR3 extends over 13 amino acids. CDR3 in DNA: TGCAGCGTTGAAGATAGGCAGGGATACGGCTACACCTTC. It encodes CSVEDRQGYGYTF.

The chain links TRBV5-1 to TRBJ1-1, with TRBD1 matching 9 bases. This CDR3 contains 14 residues. V lost 4 bases and J lost 5; bases outside the gene matches: 6. The germline CDR1 and CDR2 sequences are SGHRS and YFSETQ. The CDR3 protein is CASSRDRVGTEAFF. The CDR3 DNA reads TGCGCCAGCAGCCGGGACAGGGTAGGTACTGAAGCTTTCTTT.

CDR3: CASSIGLSTGGTGELFF. The CDR3 nucleotides are TGTGCCAGTAGTATAGGGCTGTCAACGGGGGGGACCGGGGAGCTGTTTTTT. The rearrangement uses TRBV19 and TRBJ2-2; TRBD2 matches at 8 bases. Trimming at V came to 1 base and at J to 5 bases, leaving 9 bases not matched to a gene. This CDR3 has 17 residues. Germline loops: CDR1 LNHDA, CDR2 SQIVND (reference sequence).

This clone showed up just a few times. This chain uses TRBV29-1 with TRBJ2-7, with 9 bases identical to TRBD1. The CDR3 contains 14 residues. The trim removed 1 base at V and 2 bases at J, leaving 3 bases unmatched. The germline V gene has CDR1 SQVTM and CDR2 ANQGSEA. CDR3 loop: CSVEGRQGAYEQYF. In DNA form, the CDR3 reads TGCAGCGTTGAAGGCAGACAGGGGGCCTACGAGCAGTACTTC.

This chain links TRBV21-1 with TRBJ2-5; the D segment call TRBD1 is taken from the table without a DNA check. TRBV21-1 is tagged as a pseudogene. The CDR3 consists of 17 residues. The CDR3 protein is CASRGAVGDSGLETQYF. The CDR3 bases are TGTGCCAGCAGGGGGGCGGTAGGGGATAGTGGCCTGGAGACCCAGTACTTC.

The chain has TRBV14 and TRBJ2-5; 10 bases are a match to TRBD2. This CDR3 is built from 18 residues. The germline V gene encodes CDR1 SGHDN and CDR2 FVKESK. V shed 1 base, J shed 1 base, and the junction held 9 bases outside the gene matches. CDR3 sequence: CASSQAVRSGGVQETQYF. CDR3 in DNA: TGTGCCAGCAGCCAAGCAGTGAGAAGCGGGGGGGTCCAAGAGACCCAGTACTTC.

V and J are TRBV6-1 and TRBJ2-1, with 7 bases aligning to TRBD2. The CDR3 runs to 15 residues. Germline values: CDR1 MNHNS, CDR2 SASEGT. With 5 bases clipped from V and 8 bases from J, the junction kept 12 bases outside the gene matches. The DNA of the CDR3 is TGTGCCAGCAGTCCCGGGGGTGGGGGGGTAGATGAGCAGTTCTTC. This translates into CASSPGGGGVDEQFF.

V gene TRBV18 combines with J gene TRBJ2-3, with a weak D call TRBD2 (5 bases). The V gene's germline CDR1 is KGHSH and CDR2 LQKENI. The CDR3 covers 13 residues. V was trimmed by 3 bases and J by 3 bases, leaving 7 bases between them. CDR3 nucleotides: TGTGCCAGCTCACCCCCGGGAACAGATACGCAGTATTTT. Encoded protein: CASSPPGTDTQYF.

V is TRBV7-2 and J is TRBJ2-5, with a weak D call TRBD2 (7 bases). Per germline, CDR1 SGHTA and CDR2 FQGNSA. This CDR3 has 15 residues. V was clipped by 1 base and J by 6 bases, with 15 bases between them. CDR3 sequence (DNA): TGTGCCAGCAGCTTAGTATGGGGGGGCCAGCAGACCCAGTACTTC. This translates into CASSLVWGGQQTQYF.

This clone was seen once. The chain links TRBV19 to TRBJ2-3; no definite D call. CDR1 is LNHDA, CDR2 SQIVND, per germline (reference sequence). Trimming shortened V by 5 bases and J by 4 bases, and 13 bases separated the two germline ends. CDR3 length equals 14 residues. CDR3 amino acids: CASSHYLGADTQYF. The CDR3 DNA reads TGTGCCAGTAGTCATTACTTAGGAGCAGATACGCAGTATTTT.

The chain combines TRBV2 with TRBJ2-3; D might be TRBD2 (5 bases). Trimming removed 5 bases at V and 0 bases at J, with 9 bases between. This CDR3 has 14 residues. CDR1 is SNHLY, CDR2 FYNNEI, per germline. The CDR3 loop is CASSLWTSTDTQYF. CDR3 in DNA: TGTGCCAGCAGTCTATGGACTAGCACAGATACGCAGTATTTT.

The rearrangement uses TRBV19 and TRBJ2-7, with 7 nucleotides matching TRBD1. Losses at the gene ends were 3 bases for V and 4 bases for J; bases not matched to a gene: 6. From germline, CDR1 is LNHDA and CDR2 SQIVND (reference sequence). The CDR3 runs 14 residues. CDR3 nucleotide sequence: TGTGCCAGTAGTATTGACAGGGAATTTTACGAGCAGTACTTC. Encoded protein: CASSIDREFYEQYF.

This chain uses TRBV28 with TRBJ1-2; D uncertain. Trimming stripped 5 bases from V and 8 bases from J, with 18 bases between. The CDR3 is 14 amino acids. Germline V gene sequence: CDR1 MDHEN, CDR2 SYDVKM. CDR3 loop: CASSLPDTTRGYTF. In DNA, the CDR3 is TGTGCCAGCAGTCTCCCTGACACAACCAGAGGCTACACCTTC.

This clone was seen only once. The chain joins TRBV7-2 to TRBJ2-5; 11 positions match TRBD2. Germline V gives CDR1 SGHTA, CDR2 FQGNSA. This CDR3 region has 15 residues. V lost 6 bases and J lost 9; bases outside the gene matches: 12. CDR3 in amino acids: CASSPRLAGSTAQYF. The CDR3 coding sequence is TGTGCCAGCAGTCCGCGACTAGCGGGGTCCACGGCCCAGTACTTC.

In DNA form, the CDR3 reads TGTGCCAGCAGTGGACTAGCCACCTACAATGAGCAGTTCTTC. Encoded protein: CASSGLATYNEQFF. The genes are TRBV6-1 and TRBJ2-1, with 7 nucleotides matching TRBD2. The CDR3 loop spans 14 amino acids. The germline gives CDR1 MNHNS, CDR2 SASEGT. J lost 2 bases, V lost 4 bases, and 2 bases had no gene match.

The rearrangement joins TRBV19 to TRBJ2-5; 14 bases are a match to TRBD2. The CDR3 is 16 residues long. V lost 7 bases and J lost 5; bases outside the gene matches: 9. CDR1 and CDR2 from the germline V gene are LNHDA and SQIVND (reference sequence). Written as DNA, the CDR3 is TGTGCCAGTATCCTGACTAGCGGGGGGGCCGGGGAGACCCAGTACTTC. Its protein product is CASILTSGGAGETQYF.

This clone was observed many times. J is TRBJ1-4 and V is TRBV5-1; 9 bases are a match to TRBD1. Germline V gene data show CDR1 as SGHRS and CDR2 as YFSETQ. The CDR3 runs 13 residues. Trimming cost V 5 bases and J 12 bases; bases outside gene matches: 8. The CDR3 DNA follows: TGCGCCAGCAGGTACGGACAGGGGTCGGAACTGTTTTTT. Amino acids: CASRYGQGSELFF.

CDR3: CASTTNPGRTEAFF. As DNA, the CDR3 is TGTGCCAGCACTACTAATCCTGGGAGGACTGAAGCTTTCTTT. This chain connects TRBV7-2 to TRBJ1-1, with D uncertain. V lost 7 bases and J 5 bases, leaving 17 bases between the germline ends. There are 14 residues in the CDR3. Germline lookup yields CDR1 SGHTA and CDR2 FQGNSA.